This TCR beta chain was captured by sequencing in a study of immune characterization of retroperitoneal liposarcoma. TCRdb passed the PCR reads through MiXCR, listing each CDR3 protein once. Of 10,000 or so distinct CDR3 sequences listed, approximately 30% are singletons. The V and J ends lost 1 base and 13 bases respectively, with 17 bases between them. CDR1 and CDR2 from the germline V gene are SGHVS and FNYEAQ. There are 14 residues in the CDR3. This clonotype was found a few times. The J gene is TRBJ2-1, the V gene TRBV7-6; D may match TRBD1 or TRBD2 (6 bases each). This TCR came from a male donor with retroperitoneal liposarcoma. The sequenced material came from tumor tissue. In nucleotides, the CDR3 is TGTGCCAGCAGCTTAGAACGGGGGCAAGAGACCCAGTTCTTC. Translated: CASSLERGQETQFF.